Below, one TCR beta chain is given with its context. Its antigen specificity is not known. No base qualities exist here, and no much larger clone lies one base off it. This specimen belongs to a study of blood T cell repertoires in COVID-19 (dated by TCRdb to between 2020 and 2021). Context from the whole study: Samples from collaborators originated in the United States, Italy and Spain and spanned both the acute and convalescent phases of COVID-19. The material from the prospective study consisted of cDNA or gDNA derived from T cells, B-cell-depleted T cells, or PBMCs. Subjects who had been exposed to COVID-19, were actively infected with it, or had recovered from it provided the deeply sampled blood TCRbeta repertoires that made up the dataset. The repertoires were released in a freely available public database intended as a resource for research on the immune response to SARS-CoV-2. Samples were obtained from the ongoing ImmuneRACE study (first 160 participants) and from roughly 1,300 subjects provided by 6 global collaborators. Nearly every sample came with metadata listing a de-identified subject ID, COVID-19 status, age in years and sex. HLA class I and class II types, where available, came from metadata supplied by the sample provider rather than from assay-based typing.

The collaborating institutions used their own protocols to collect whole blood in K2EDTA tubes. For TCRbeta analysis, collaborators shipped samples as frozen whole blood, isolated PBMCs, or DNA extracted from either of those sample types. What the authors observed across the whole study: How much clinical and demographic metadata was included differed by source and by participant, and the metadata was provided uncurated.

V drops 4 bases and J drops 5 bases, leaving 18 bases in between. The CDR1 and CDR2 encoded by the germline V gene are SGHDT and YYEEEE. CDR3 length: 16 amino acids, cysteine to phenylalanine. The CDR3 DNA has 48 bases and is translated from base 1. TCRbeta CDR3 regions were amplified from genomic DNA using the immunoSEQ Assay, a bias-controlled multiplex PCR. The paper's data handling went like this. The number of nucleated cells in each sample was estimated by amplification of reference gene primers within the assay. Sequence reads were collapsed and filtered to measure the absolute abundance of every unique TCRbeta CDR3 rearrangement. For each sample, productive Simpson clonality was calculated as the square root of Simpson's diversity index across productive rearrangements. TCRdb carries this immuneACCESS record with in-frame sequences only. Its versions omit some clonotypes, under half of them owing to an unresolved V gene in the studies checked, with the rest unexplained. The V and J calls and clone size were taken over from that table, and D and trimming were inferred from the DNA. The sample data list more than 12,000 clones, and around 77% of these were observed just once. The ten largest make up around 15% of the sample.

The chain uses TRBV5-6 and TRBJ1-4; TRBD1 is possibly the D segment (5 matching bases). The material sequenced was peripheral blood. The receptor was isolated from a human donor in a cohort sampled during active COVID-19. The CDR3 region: CASSPLGTGLNEKLFF. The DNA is TGTGCCAGCAGCCCACTCGGAACAGGTCTCAATGAAAAACTGTTTTTT. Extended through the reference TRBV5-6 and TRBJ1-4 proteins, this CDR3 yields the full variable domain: DAGVTQSPTHLIKTRGQQVTLRCSPKSGHDTVSWYQQALGQGPQFIFQYYEEEERQRGNFPDRFSGHQFPNYSSELNVNALLLGDSALYLCASSPLGTGLNEKLFFGSGTQLSVL.